This T cell receptor beta chain comes out of a study of blood T cell repertoires in COVID-19. Some clones are missing from TCRdb's copy, which holds only in-frame ones; the method was immunoSEQ multiplex PCR. The sample lists under 500,000 clones, roughly 90% occurring once. The CDR3 is made up of 17 amino acids. The V end was cut by 6 bases, the J end by 7 bases, with 25 bases between. Germline assignment: CDR1 WNHNN and CDR2 SYGVQD (reference sequence). Specimen: peripheral blood. The chain carries TRBV10-1 and TRBJ1-5, with D perhaps TRBD1 (5 bases). The receptor's source is a woman aged 25 to 45 with acute or convalescent COVID-19. The CDR3 coding sequence is TGCGCCAGCAGAACCAAACGTGGGGTGATCGGGGGGCAGCCCCAGCATTTT. This codes for CASRTKRGVIGGQPQHF.